This T cell receptor beta chain was recorded in a study of STAT5B mutations in CD4+ large granular lymphocyte leukemia. Healthy controls were blood donor buffy coats. The CDR3 has 14 amino acids. Germline V gene lookup returns CDR1 MGHRA and CDR2 YSYEKL. V gave up 4 bases and J gave up 2 bases; unmatched junction bases: 3. Regarding this clone: Its specificity is not known.

Generated by immunoSEQ multiplex PCR, the TCRdb table keeps only in-frame clones and is missing some. Among some 20,000 clones listed, over 70% were seen once. Study results and caveats: No patients shared main leukemic clonotypes, though roughly 25% appeared at low frequency elsewhere.

What was sequenced was CD4+ T cells from blood buffy coats. J is TRBJ2-7 and V is TRBV4-1, with 9 positions matching TRBD2. This clonotype was sampled from a human donor in good health. CDR3 in amino acids: CASSRLAETYEQYF. CDR3 nucleotide sequence: TGCGCCAGCAGCCGACTAGCGGAGACCTACGAGCAGTACTTC.